A selection of T cell receptor beta chains follows, all from one sample in a study of T cell clonotyping in hematopoietic cell transplantation. TCRdb keeps only in-frame clones here, not all; method: immunoSEQ multiplex PCR. In the table there are some 30,000 clones, over 65% of which are singletons. The sequencing used peripheral blood mononuclear cells, collected before stem cell transplant. These receptors all come from a woman aged 25 to 39 with chronic myeloid leukemia. Some clones in this sample may be carry-over from other donors' samples. The CDR3 runs from the conserved cysteine through the conserved F or W. A D gene is named only where the DNA matches it firmly. Some rows mark clone size as missing; the rest say once, few, many or name a class of expanded clone.

V	size	D	J	DNA	CDR3
TRBV4-1	.	.	TRBJ2-5	TGCGCCAGCAGCCTACGGGGGACTGTAGGGGGGGAGACCCAGTACTTC	CASSLRGTVGGETQYF
TRBV9	.	TRBD1	TRBJ1-1	TGTGCCAGCAGCCCACAGGGGTTGGCTGAAGCTTTCTTT	CASSPQGLAEAFF
TRBV6-5	once	.	TRBJ2-1	TGTGCCAGCAGTTACTCTATACGAGGGAATGAGCAGTTCTTC	CASSYSIRGNEQFF
TRBV5-6	.	TRBD1	TRBJ1-2	TGTGCCAGCAGTTTCGGGACAGGGGGGCTCTCCAACTATGGCTACACCTTC	CASSFGTGGLSNYGYTF
TRBV29-1	.	TRBD1	TRBJ2-5	TGCAGCGTTCGGGACAGGGTAGGGGAGACCCAGTACTTC	CSVRDRVGETQYF
TRBV6-5	.	.	TRBJ1-5	TGTGCCAGCAGTTACTCACAGGCCAAGGGCCATCAGCCCCAGCATTTT	CASSYSQAKGHQPQHF
TRBV27	few	.	TRBJ1-6	TGTGCCAGCAGTTTATCCCTGGGGACACCCCTCCACTTT	CASSLSLGTPLHF
TRBV5-1	.	.	TRBJ2-3	TGCGCCAGCAGCCTGAGCCGGGACCGCGATACGCAGTATTTT	CASSLSRDRDTQYF
TRBV5-1	.	TRBD1	TRBJ1-2	TGCGCCACCATACAGGGGGGATATGGCTACACCTTC	CATIQGGYGYTF
TRBV6-5	.	.	TRBJ1-2	TGTGCCAGCAGTTACGGAGGGGCCTGGGGCTACACCTTC	CASSYGGAWGYTF
TRBV2	.	.	TRBJ2-2	TGTGCCAGCACCCAGGGGAACACCGGGGAGCTGTTTTTT	CASTQGNTGELFF
TRBV7-1	.	.	TRBJ1-6	TGTGCCAGCAGCTTAGGGTCCGGGACTTATAATTCACCCCTCCACTTT	CASSLGSGTYNSPLHF
TRBV7-2	.	.	TRBJ2-7	TGTGCCAGCAGCCTAGTAGTCTACGAGCAGTACTTC	CASSLVVYEQYF
TRBV7-9	.	.	TRBJ1-2	TGTGCCAGCAGCACCCTATTAATGACAGGCGTAGGCTACACCTTC	CASSTLLMTGVGYTF
TRBV6-1	.	.	TRBJ1-5	TGTGCCAGCAGTGAATTTCAGCCCCAGCATTTT	CASSEFQPQHF
TRBV25-1	.	.	TRBJ2-3	TGTGCCAGCAGAAAACAATACTCAGATACGCAGTATTTT	CASRKQYSDTQYF
TRBV7-2	once	.	TRBJ1-6	TGTGCCAGCAGCTTAGCGCCCCCGGGGGGAAATTCACCCCTCCACTTT	CASSLAPPGGNSPLHF
TRBV25-1	.	.	TRBJ2-1	TGTGCCAGCAGCAACAATGAGCAGTTCTTC	CASSNNEQFF
TRBV19	.	.	TRBJ1-5	TGTGCCAGTAGTTCAAGGACTCTTTTCCAGCATTTT	CASSSRTLFQHF
TRBV11-2	.	.	TRBJ2-3	TGTGCCAGCAGCCCTACAGGGCTGACAGATACGCAGTATTTT	CASSPTGLTDTQYF
TRBV10-3	once	TRBD2	TRBJ2-7	TGTGCCATCAGTGGTCAGGCGGCTAGCGGGCGGTACGAGCAGTACTTC	CAISGQAASGRYEQYF
TRBV19	.	.	TRBJ1-2	TGTGCCAGTAGTCCCTCGGTGAGGAACTATGGCTACACCTTC	CASSPSVRNYGYTF
TRBV19	.	.	TRBJ2-3	TGTGCCAGTAGTATCGGGACAACCACAGATACGCAGTATTTT	CASSIGTTTDTQYF
TRBV9	.	.	TRBJ1-1	TGTGCCAGCAGCGTAAGTCCGGACGGTGAAGCTTTCTTT	CASSVSPDGEAFF
TRBV6-1	.	.	TRBJ1-5	TGTGCCAGCAGTGAAAGAAGTAGCAATCAGCCCCAGCATTTT	CASSERSSNQPQHF
TRBV5-4	.	TRBD1	TRBJ1-6	TGTGCCAGCAGCTTGGATGGACAGGCAGGCCCATCAAATTCACCCCTCCACTTT	CASSLDGQAGPSNSPLHF